The 5 T cell receptor beta chains below were found in one sample sequenced in a study of blood T cell repertoires in COVID-19. Measured with immunoSEQ multiplex PCR; TCRdb has only the in-frame clones, and not every one. Of roughly 170,000 clones listed, around 86% are singletons. The sequenced material came from peripheral blood. Source of these receptors: a middle-aged man with active or convalescent COVID-19.

The sample holds one count of this clone. The chain links TRBV28 to TRBJ1-1; 7 bases map to TRBD1. This CDR3 comprises 15 residues. With V trimmed by 8 bases and J by 0 bases, 9 bases remained unmatched. Germline values: CDR1 MDHEN, CDR2 SYDVKM. CDR3 residues: CASLPGQTLNTEAFF. The CDR3 nucleotides read TGTGCCAGCCTCCCGGGACAGACCTTGAACACTGAAGCTTTCTTT.

The chain links TRBV16 to TRBJ1-4; possible D gene TRBD1, 5 bases. CDR1 KGHSY and CDR2 FQNENV come from the germline V gene. Trimming took 2 bases from V and 8 from J, leaving 15 bases between them. CDR3 length: 15 amino acids. The CDR3 coding sequence is TGTGCCAGCAGCCAAGGGAGGACACATGAGGAAAAACTGTTTTTT. Encoded protein: CASSQGRTHEEKLFF.

The chain uses TRBV7-9 and TRBJ1-6; D is ambiguous. The germline gives CDR1 SEHNR, CDR2 FQNEAQ (reference sequence). V dropped 1 base and J dropped 11 bases, with 15 bases sitting between them. The CDR3 runs 15 residues. Here the CDR3 reads CASSLGEGSDPPLHF. CDR3 DNA: TGTGCCAGCAGCTTAGGAGAGGGTAGTGATCCACCCCTCCACTTT.

The chain uses TRBV28 and TRBJ1-5; 8 bases match TRBD1. The CDR3 sequence is 15 residues long. J gave up 3 bases and V 6 bases, and 7 bases lay outside the gene matches. Germline-derived CDR1 and CDR2 are MDHEN and SYDVKM. Written as DNA, the CDR3 is TGTGCCAGCAGGCAGACAGGGGTCCTCAATCAGCCCCAGCATTTT. Translation: CASRQTGVLNQPQHF.

The chain employs TRBV6-6 and TRBJ2-7; D not resolved. Per germline, CDR1 MNHNY and CDR2 SVGAGI (reference sequence). Trimming cost V 6 bases and J 0 bases, with 12 bases left between them. The CDR3 runs to 14 residues. CDR3 region: CASSHIRNSYEQYF. The DNA of the CDR3 is TGTGCCAGCAGCCACATCAGGAACTCCTACGAGCAGTACTTC.